These T cell receptor beta chains were read from a single sample in a study of T cell responses to AZD1222 COVID-19 vaccine. Repertoires were generated with immunoSEQ multiplex PCR, while TCRdb's copy carries only in-frame clones and drops some. The table has 110,000 to 150,000 clones, around nine tenths seen once. The sequenced sample was peripheral blood, obtained on day 0 of AZD1222 vaccination. The source of these receptors is an adult in good health. CDR3s include the opening cysteine and the closing phenylalanine or tryptophan. A D gene is named only where the DNA matches it firmly. Clone size appears in some rows only: once, few, many, or a class for an expanded clone.

j_call: TRBJ1-3; clone_size: -; v_call: TRBV9; d_call: -; cdr3_nt: TGTGCCAGCAGCGCGACGGGGACGGCTGGAAACACCATATATTTT; cdr3_aa: CASSATGTAGNTIYF
j_call: TRBJ2-5; clone_size: -; v_call: TRBV4-1; d_call: -; cdr3_nt: TGCGCCAGCAGCTCAAATAGGGCCCTTGGGGGAATGGAGACCCAGTACTTC; cdr3_aa: CASSSNRALGGMETQYF
j_call: TRBJ2-3; clone_size: -; v_call: TRBV7-2; d_call: TRBD1; cdr3_nt: TGTGCCAGCAGCACGGGACAGGTCACAGATACGCAGTATTTT; cdr3_aa: CASSTGQVTDTQYF
j_call: TRBJ2-2; clone_size: -; v_call: TRBV7-2; d_call: TRBD1; cdr3_nt: TGTGCCAGCAGCCCGCAGGGGGCGCGCGGCGGGGAGCTGTTTTTT; cdr3_aa: CASSPQGARGGELFF
j_call: TRBJ1-6; clone_size: once; v_call: TRBV28; d_call: TRBD1; cdr3_nt: TGTGCCAGCAGACCAAGGACAGGGGGAAATTCACCCCTCCACTTT; cdr3_aa: CASRPRTGGNSPLHF
j_call: TRBJ2-7; clone_size: -; v_call: TRBV3-1/TRBV3-2; d_call: -; cdr3_nt: TGTGCCAGCAGCCAAGGGGGACCAGGACGTACCGGGCGGCTCGAGCAGTACTTC; cdr3_aa: CASSQGGPGRTGRLEQYF
j_call: TRBJ2-1; clone_size: -; v_call: TRBV25-1; d_call: TRBD1; cdr3_nt: TGTGCCAGCAGTCCAACCCCAGGGGGCAGTGAGCAGTTCTTC; cdr3_aa: CASSPTPGGSEQFF
j_call: TRBJ1-2; clone_size: -; v_call: TRBV7-3; d_call: TRBD1; cdr3_nt: TGTGCCAGCAGCTTAAGGACAGGGGGCGATGGCTACACCTTC; cdr3_aa: CASSLRTGGDGYTF
j_call: TRBJ2-7; clone_size: -; v_call: TRBV29-1; d_call: TRBD1; cdr3_nt: TGCAGCGCCCTCGAAAGGGGGCTCGAGCAGTACTTC; cdr3_aa: CSALERGLEQYF
j_call: TRBJ2-5; clone_size: -; v_call: TRBV5-4; d_call: -; cdr3_nt: TGTGCCAGCAGCCCGGAGCGGTACGCACAAGAGACCCAGTACTTC; cdr3_aa: CASSPERYAQETQYF
j_call: TRBJ2-1; clone_size: -; v_call: TRBV29-1; d_call: TRBD1; cdr3_nt: TGCAGCGTCCGGCCAGGGGGAGCTTGGGATGAGCAGTTCTTC; cdr3_aa: CSVRPGGAWDEQFF
j_call: TRBJ2-1; clone_size: once; v_call: TRBV7-3; d_call: -; cdr3_nt: TGTGCCAGCAGCTTAACGCGGGCCACTTACAATGAGCAGTTCTTC; cdr3_aa: CASSLTRATYNEQFF
j_call: TRBJ2-7; clone_size: -; v_call: TRBV5-4; d_call: TRBD2; cdr3_nt: TGTGCCAGCAGCGCCGGGACTAGCCCCTACGAGCAGTACTTC; cdr3_aa: CASSAGTSPYEQYF
j_call: TRBJ2-5; clone_size: -; v_call: TRBV3-1/TRBV3-2; d_call: -; cdr3_nt: TGTGCCAGCAGCCAAGCGACGGCTCAACAAGAGACCCAGTACTTC; cdr3_aa: CASSQATAQQETQYF
j_call: TRBJ1-2; clone_size: -; v_call: TRBV5-1; d_call: -; cdr3_nt: TGCGCCAGCAGCTTGGCCGACGGCAACTATGGCTACACCTTC; cdr3_aa: CASSLADGNYGYTF
j_call: TRBJ2-2; clone_size: -; v_call: TRBV10-2; d_call: TRBD1; cdr3_nt: TGCGCCTCCCGACAGGGAATGGCCGGGGAGCTGTTTTTT; cdr3_aa: CASRQGMAGELFF
j_call: TRBJ2-1; clone_size: -; v_call: TRBV7-6; d_call: TRBD2; cdr3_nt: TGTGCCAGCAGCTGGGGGAGGACTAGTAATAGCTTAGGTGGGAGGAACAATGAGCAGTTCTTC; cdr3_aa: CASSWGRTSNSLGGRNNEQFF
j_call: TRBJ2-7; clone_size: -; v_call: TRBV5-1; d_call: TRBD2; cdr3_nt: TGCGCCAGCAGCTTTGGACTAGCGGGAGGTCCCTCCTACGAGCAGTACTTC; cdr3_aa: CASSFGLAGGPSYEQYF
j_call: TRBJ2-1; clone_size: -; v_call: TRBV5-1; d_call: -; cdr3_nt: TGCGCCAGCAGCTTGGGACCCCGCATATCGGATGAGCAGTTCTTC; cdr3_aa: CASSLGPRISDEQFF
j_call: TRBJ2-3; clone_size: -; v_call: TRBV7-2; d_call: -; cdr3_nt: TGTGCCAGCAGCTTATCGCGTCCTAGCACAGATACGCAGTATTTT; cdr3_aa: CASSLSRPSTDTQYF
j_call: TRBJ1-1; clone_size: -; v_call: TRBV5-1; d_call: -; cdr3_nt: TGCGCCAGCAGCTCCCATGTGGGCACTGAAGCTTTCTTT; cdr3_aa: CASSSHVGTEAFF
j_call: TRBJ2-1; clone_size: once; v_call: TRBV5-1; d_call: -; cdr3_nt: TGCGCCAGCAGCCCCCGTACGGGTACCAACAATGAGCAGTTCTTC; cdr3_aa: CASSPRTGTNNEQFF
j_call: TRBJ1-1; clone_size: -; v_call: TRBV19; d_call: -; cdr3_nt: TGTGCCAGTAGTATCACGGGGAGGACTGAAGCTTTCTTT; cdr3_aa: CASSITGRTEAFF
j_call: TRBJ2-1; clone_size: -; v_call: TRBV19; d_call: TRBD2; cdr3_nt: TGTGCCAGTAGTACGAGTGGACTAGGACCCTACAATGAGCAGTTCTTC; cdr3_aa: CASSTSGLGPYNEQFF
j_call: TRBJ2-4; clone_size: -; v_call: TRBV3-1/TRBV3-2; d_call: TRBD1; cdr3_nt: TGTGCCAGCAGCCAGAGGGGGACAGGATTAAACATTCAGTACTTC; cdr3_aa: CASSQRGTGLNIQYF
j_call: TRBJ2-7; clone_size: -; v_call: TRBV6-2/TRBV6-3; d_call: -; cdr3_nt: TGTGCCAGCAGTTACGGGGTCCGCTCCTACGAGCAGTACTTC; cdr3_aa: CASSYGVRSYEQYF
j_call: TRBJ2-2; clone_size: -; v_call: TRBV28; d_call: TRBD1; cdr3_nt: TGTGCCAGCAGTTTCAGGGGGACCGGGGAGCTGTTTTTT; cdr3_aa: CASSFRGTGELFF
j_call: TRBJ1-6; clone_size: -; v_call: TRBV28; d_call: -; cdr3_nt: TGTGCCAGCAGAAGGGGAAGTTCACCCCTCCACTTT; cdr3_aa: CASRRGSSPLHF
j_call: TRBJ2-1; clone_size: -; v_call: TRBV5-1; d_call: TRBD2; cdr3_nt: TGCGCCAGCAGCTTGGCGGGTGATTCGCGACTAGCGGCTTACAATGAGCAGTTCTTC; cdr3_aa: CASSLAGDSRLAAYNEQFF
j_call: TRBJ1-2; clone_size: -; v_call: TRBV2; d_call: -; cdr3_nt: TGTGCCAGCAGTCTGGACGCCTATGGCTACACCTTC; cdr3_aa: CASSLDAYGYTF
j_call: TRBJ2-5; clone_size: -; v_call: TRBV7-6; d_call: TRBD2; cdr3_nt: TGTGCCAGCAGCCCGGGACTAGCGGGGACCCAAGAGACCCAGTACTTC; cdr3_aa: CASSPGLAGTQETQYF
j_call: TRBJ2-3; clone_size: -; v_call: TRBV19; d_call: TRBD1; cdr3_nt: TGTGCCAGCCAGGGACAGGGGGGGAGTGAGAATACGCAGTATTTT; cdr3_aa: CASQGQGGSENTQYF
j_call: TRBJ2-3; clone_size: -; v_call: TRBV12-5; d_call: TRBD2; cdr3_nt: TGTGCTAGTGGTTTGACCGCCCGGGGACTAGCGGGAATCAGACCCACAGATACGCAGTATTTT; cdr3_aa: CASGLTARGLAGIRPTDTQYF
j_call: TRBJ1-4; clone_size: -; v_call: TRBV28; d_call: TRBD1; cdr3_nt: TGTGCCAGCAGCCTCCCCGACAGGGTGGTTGAAAAACTGTTTTTT; cdr3_aa: CASSLPDRVVEKLFF
j_call: TRBJ1-2; clone_size: few; v_call: TRBV21-1; d_call: -; cdr3_nt: TGTGCCAGCAGCATCGGGAAAACAGGGACTCCCGATCAAGGCTACACCTTC; cdr3_aa: CASSIGKTGTPDQGYTF
j_call: TRBJ1-1; clone_size: -; v_call: TRBV9; d_call: -; cdr3_nt: TGTGCCAGCAGCGTAGGAGGAGGCGGCACTGAAGCTTTCTTT; cdr3_aa: CASSVGGGGTEAFF
j_call: TRBJ2-7; clone_size: -; v_call: TRBV27; d_call: TRBD2; cdr3_nt: TGTGCCAGCAGTTTAAGGGAGGGCCCCAACGAGCAGTACTTC; cdr3_aa: CASSLREGPNEQYF
j_call: TRBJ1-1; clone_size: -; v_call: TRBV24-1; d_call: -; cdr3_nt: TGTGCCACCAGTCTCGTTGCTTCCCCCACTGAAGCTTTCTTT; cdr3_aa: CATSLVASPTEAFF
j_call: TRBJ2-1; clone_size: once; v_call: TRBV27; d_call: TRBD1; cdr3_nt: TGTGCCAGCAGTTCAGGGGGCGACAACAGCGGCAATGAGCAGTTCTTC; cdr3_aa: CASSSGGDNSGNEQFF
j_call: TRBJ1-1; clone_size: -; v_call: TRBV19; d_call: -; cdr3_nt: TGTGCCAGTAGTATACGCCCCTTGGGAAACACTGAAGCTTTCTTT; cdr3_aa: CASSIRPLGNTEAFF
j_call: TRBJ2-7; clone_size: -; v_call: TRBV10-3; d_call: -; cdr3_nt: TGTGCCATCAGTGAGCCAAAAAACTACGAGCAGTACTTC; cdr3_aa: CAISEPKNYEQYF
j_call: TRBJ2-7; clone_size: -; v_call: TRBV9; d_call: -; cdr3_nt: TGTGCCAGCAGCGGGGGCGGGTTTGGATACGAGCAGTACTTC; cdr3_aa: CASSGGGFGYEQYF
j_call: TRBJ1-1; clone_size: -; v_call: TRBV29-1; d_call: -; cdr3_nt: TGCAGCGTTCGAGGGGGTAGTGGGACTGAAGCTTTCTTT; cdr3_aa: CSVRGGSGTEAFF
j_call: TRBJ2-7; clone_size: -; v_call: TRBV6-6; d_call: -; cdr3_nt: TGTGCCAGTCGATCGATCTCCTACGAGCAGTACTTC; cdr3_aa: CASRSISYEQYF
j_call: TRBJ1-2; clone_size: -; v_call: TRBV10-3; d_call: TRBD1; cdr3_nt: TGTGCCATCCGACAGGGTAATGGCTACACCTTC; cdr3_aa: CAIRQGNGYTF
j_call: TRBJ1-2; clone_size: -; v_call: TRBV6-5; d_call: -; cdr3_nt: TGTGCCAGCGGCGGGCCACTCTATGGCTACACCTTC; cdr3_aa: CASGGPLYGYTF
j_call: TRBJ2-3; clone_size: -; v_call: TRBV9; d_call: TRBD2; cdr3_nt: TGTGCCAGCAGCGTGGGAGGGGCAGGGACGCAGTATTTT; cdr3_aa: CASSVGGAGTQYF
j_call: TRBJ1-3; clone_size: -; v_call: TRBV27; d_call: TRBD1; cdr3_nt: TGTGCCAGCAGTAAGGACAGGGGAGAAAACACCATATATTTT; cdr3_aa: CASSKDRGENTIYF
j_call: TRBJ2-3; clone_size: -; v_call: TRBV6-5; d_call: TRBD2; cdr3_nt: TGTGCCAGCAGTTACTATCGGGAGGGCACAGATACGCAGTATTTT; cdr3_aa: CASSYYREGTDTQYF
j_call: TRBJ2-2; clone_size: -; v_call: TRBV7-9; d_call: TRBD2; cdr3_nt: TGTGCCAGCAGCTCTGGACTAGCCGGGGTAGGGGAGCTGTTTTTT; cdr3_aa: CASSSGLAGVGELFF
j_call: TRBJ2-1; clone_size: -; v_call: TRBV5-8; d_call: -; cdr3_nt: TGTGCCAGCAGCTTCGGCAGGGTTAGCTCCTACAATGAGCAGTTCTTC; cdr3_aa: CASSFGRVSSYNEQFF
j_call: TRBJ2-4; clone_size: -; v_call: TRBV28; d_call: -; cdr3_nt: TGTGCCAGCAGTCAGGGCCGAGTTTCAGGCAAAAACATTCAGTACTTC; cdr3_aa: CASSQGRVSGKNIQYF